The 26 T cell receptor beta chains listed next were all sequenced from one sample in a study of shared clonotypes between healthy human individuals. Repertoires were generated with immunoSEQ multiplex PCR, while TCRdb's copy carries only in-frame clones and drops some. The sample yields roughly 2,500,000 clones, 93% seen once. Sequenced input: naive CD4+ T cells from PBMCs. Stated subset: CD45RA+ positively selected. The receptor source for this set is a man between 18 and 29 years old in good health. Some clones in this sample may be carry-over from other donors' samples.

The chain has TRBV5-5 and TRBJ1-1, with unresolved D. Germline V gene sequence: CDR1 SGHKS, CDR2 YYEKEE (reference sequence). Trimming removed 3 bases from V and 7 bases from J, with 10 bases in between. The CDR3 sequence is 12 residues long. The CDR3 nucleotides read TGTGCCAGCAGCTCCGGGATTTATGAAGCTTTCTTT. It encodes CASSSGIYEAFF.

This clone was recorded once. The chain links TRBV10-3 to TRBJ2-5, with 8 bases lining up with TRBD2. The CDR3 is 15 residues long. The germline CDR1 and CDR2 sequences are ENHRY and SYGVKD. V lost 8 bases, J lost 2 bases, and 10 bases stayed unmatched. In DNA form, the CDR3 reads TGTGCCATCGCCCGGACGGCTAGCGGGCAAGAGACCCAGTACTTC. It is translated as CAIARTASGQETQYF.

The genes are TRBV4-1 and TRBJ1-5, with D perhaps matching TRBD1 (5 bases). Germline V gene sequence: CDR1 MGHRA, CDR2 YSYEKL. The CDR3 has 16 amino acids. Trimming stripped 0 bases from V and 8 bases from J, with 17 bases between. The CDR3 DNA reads TGCGCCAGCAGCCAAGATGCGTGGAGGGGCCCGGAGCCCCAGCATTTT. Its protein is CASSQDAWRGPEPQHF.

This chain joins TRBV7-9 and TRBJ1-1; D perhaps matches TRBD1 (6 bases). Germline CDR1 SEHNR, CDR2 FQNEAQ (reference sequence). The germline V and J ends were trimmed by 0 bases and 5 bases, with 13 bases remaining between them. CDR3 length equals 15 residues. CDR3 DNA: TGTGCCAGCAGCTTAGCCTCAGGGGTAGGGACTGAAGCTTTCTTT. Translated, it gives CASSLASGVGTEAFF.

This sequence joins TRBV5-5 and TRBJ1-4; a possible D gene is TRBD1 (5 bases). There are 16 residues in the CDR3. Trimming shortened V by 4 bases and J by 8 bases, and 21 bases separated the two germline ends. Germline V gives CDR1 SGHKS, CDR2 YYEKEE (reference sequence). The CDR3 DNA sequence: TGTGCCAGCAGCGTATCGTCAGGGTCAGGAAGCGAAAAACTGTTTTTT. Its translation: CASSVSSGSGSEKLFF.

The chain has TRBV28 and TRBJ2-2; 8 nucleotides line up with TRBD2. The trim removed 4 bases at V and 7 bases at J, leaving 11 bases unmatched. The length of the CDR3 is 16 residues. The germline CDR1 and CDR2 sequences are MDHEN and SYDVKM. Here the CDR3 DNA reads TGTGCCAGCAGTTATGCCGGGAGGGGAGATGGCGGGGAGCTGTTTTTT. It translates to CASSYAGRGDGGELFF.

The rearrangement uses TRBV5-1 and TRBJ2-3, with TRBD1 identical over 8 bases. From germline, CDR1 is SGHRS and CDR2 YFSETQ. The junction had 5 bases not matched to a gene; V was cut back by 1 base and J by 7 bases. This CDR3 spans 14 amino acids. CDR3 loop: CASSLSGGGNTQYF. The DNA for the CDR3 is TGCGCCAGCAGCTTGTCAGGGGGCGGAAATACGCAGTATTTT.

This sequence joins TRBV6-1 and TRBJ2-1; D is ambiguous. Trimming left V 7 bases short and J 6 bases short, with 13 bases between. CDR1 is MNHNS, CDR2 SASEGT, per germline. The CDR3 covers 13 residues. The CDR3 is CASNPLGFNEQFF. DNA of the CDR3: TGTGCCAGCAACCCTTTGGGGTTCAATGAGCAGTTCTTC.

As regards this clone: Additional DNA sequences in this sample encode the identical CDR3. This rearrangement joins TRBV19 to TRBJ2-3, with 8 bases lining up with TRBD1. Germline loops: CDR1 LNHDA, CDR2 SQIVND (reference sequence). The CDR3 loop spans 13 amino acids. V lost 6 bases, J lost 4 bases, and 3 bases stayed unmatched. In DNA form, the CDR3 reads TGTGCCAGTAGCATACAGGGGGCAGATACGCAGTATTTT. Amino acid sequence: CASSIQGADTQYF.

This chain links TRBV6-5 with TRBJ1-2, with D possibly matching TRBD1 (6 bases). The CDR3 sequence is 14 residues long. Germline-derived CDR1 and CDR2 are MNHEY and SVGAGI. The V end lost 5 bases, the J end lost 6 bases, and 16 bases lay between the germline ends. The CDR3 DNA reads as TGTGCCAGCAGTGCCACACAGGGAGGTGATGGCTACACCTTC. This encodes CASSATQGGDGYTF.

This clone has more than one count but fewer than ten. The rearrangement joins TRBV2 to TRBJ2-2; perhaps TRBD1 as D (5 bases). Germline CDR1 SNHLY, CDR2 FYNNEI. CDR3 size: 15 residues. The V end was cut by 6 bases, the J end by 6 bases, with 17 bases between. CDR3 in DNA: TGTGCCAGCAGACAGGAACCCAGAGTGCCCGGGGAGCTGTTTTTT. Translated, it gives CASRQEPRVPGELFF.

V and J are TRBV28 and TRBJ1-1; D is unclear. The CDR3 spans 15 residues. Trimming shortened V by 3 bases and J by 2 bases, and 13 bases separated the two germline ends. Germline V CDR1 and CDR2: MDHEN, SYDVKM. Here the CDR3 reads CASSLGRLLNTEAFF. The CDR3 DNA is TGTGCCAGCAGTTTGGGTAGACTCCTTAACACTGAAGCTTTCTTT.

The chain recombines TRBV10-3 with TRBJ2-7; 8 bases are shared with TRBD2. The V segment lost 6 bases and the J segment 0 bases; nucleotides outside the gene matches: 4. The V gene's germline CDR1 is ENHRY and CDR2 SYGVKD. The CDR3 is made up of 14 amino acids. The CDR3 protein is CAIRAGTSSYEQYF. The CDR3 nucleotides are TGTGCCATCAGAGCCGGGACTAGCTCCTACGAGCAGTACTTC.

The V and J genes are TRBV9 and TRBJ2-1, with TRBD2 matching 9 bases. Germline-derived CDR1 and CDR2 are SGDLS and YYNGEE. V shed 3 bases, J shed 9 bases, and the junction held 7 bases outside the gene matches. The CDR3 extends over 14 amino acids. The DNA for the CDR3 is TGTGCCAGCAGCGGTACCGTAGCGGGAGTTGAGCAGTTCTTC. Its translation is CASSGTVAGVEQFF.

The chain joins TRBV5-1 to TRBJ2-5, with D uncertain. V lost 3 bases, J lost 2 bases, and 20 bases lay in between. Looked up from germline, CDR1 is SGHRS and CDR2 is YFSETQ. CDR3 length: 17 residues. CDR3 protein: CASSSRLYGVPQETQYF. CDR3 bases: TGCGCCAGCAGCTCTCGGCTTTATGGAGTCCCACAAGAGACCCAGTACTTC.

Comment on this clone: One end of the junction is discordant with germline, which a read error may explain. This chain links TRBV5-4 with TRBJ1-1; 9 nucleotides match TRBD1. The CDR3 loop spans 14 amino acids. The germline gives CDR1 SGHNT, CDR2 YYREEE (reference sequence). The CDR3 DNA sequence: TGTACCAGCAGCTCCTGGACAGGGGAAGCTGAAGCTTTCTTT. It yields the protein CTSSSWTGEAEAFF.

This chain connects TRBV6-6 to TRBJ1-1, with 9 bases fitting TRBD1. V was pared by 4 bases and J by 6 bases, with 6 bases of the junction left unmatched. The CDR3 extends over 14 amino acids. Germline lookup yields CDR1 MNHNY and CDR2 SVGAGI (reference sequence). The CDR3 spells CASSWTQGAAEAFF. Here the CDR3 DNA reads TGTGCCAGCAGTTGGACACAGGGGGCCGCTGAAGCTTTCTTT.

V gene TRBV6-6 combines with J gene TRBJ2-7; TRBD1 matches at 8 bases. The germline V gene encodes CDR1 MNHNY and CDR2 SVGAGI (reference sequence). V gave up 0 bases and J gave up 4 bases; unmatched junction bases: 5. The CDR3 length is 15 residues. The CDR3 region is CASSYSGTGNYEQYF. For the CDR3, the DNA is TGTGCCAGCAGTTACTCGGGGACAGGAAATTACGAGCAGTACTTC.

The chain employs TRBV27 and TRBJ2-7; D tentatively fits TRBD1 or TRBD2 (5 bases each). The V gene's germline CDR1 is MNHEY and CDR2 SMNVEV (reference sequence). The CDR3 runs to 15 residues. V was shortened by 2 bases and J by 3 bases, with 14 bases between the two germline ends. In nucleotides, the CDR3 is TGTGCCAGCAGTTTAGAGGGACGGAGGTACTACGAGCAGTACTTC. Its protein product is CASSLEGRRYYEQYF.

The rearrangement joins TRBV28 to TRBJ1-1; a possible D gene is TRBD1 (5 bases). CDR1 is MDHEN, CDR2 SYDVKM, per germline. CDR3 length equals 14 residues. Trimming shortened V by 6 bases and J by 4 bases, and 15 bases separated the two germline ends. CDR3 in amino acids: CASSFGGSITEAFF. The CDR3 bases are TGTGCCAGCAGCTTTGGGGGAAGTATCACTGAAGCTTTCTTT. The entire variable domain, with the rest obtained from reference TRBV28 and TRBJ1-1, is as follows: DVKVTQSSRYLVKRTGEKVFLECVQDMDHENMFWYRQDPGLGLRLIYFSYDVKMKEKGDIPEGYSVSREKKERFSLILESASTNQTSMYLCASSFGGSITEAFFGQGTRLTVV.

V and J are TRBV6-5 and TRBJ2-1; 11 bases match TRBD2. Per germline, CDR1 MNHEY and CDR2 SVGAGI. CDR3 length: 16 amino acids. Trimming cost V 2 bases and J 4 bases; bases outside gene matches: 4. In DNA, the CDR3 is TGTGCCAGCAGTTACGAGGCTAGCGGGAGGTACAATGAGCAGTTCTTC. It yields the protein CASSYEASGRYNEQFF.

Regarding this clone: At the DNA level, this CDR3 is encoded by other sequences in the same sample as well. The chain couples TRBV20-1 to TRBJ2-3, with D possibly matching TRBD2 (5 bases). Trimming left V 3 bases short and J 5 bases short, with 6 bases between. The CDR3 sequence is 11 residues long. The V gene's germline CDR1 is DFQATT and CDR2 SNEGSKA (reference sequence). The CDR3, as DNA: TGCAGTGCTAGCCGGGGAGATACGCAGTATTTT. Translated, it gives CSASRGDTQYF.

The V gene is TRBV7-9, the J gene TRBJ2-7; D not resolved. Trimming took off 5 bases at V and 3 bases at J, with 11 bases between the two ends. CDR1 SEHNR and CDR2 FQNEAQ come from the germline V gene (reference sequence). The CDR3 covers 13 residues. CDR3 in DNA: TGTGCCAGCAGCACCTCCCCTTTCTACGAGCAGTACTTC. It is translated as CASSTSPFYEQYF.

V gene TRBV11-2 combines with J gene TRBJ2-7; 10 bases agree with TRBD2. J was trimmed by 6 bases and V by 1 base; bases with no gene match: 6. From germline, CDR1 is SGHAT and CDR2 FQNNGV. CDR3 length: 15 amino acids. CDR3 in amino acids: CASSLVLAGAGEQYF. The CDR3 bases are TGTGCCAGCAGCTTAGTTCTAGCGGGAGCGGGCGAGCAGTACTTC.

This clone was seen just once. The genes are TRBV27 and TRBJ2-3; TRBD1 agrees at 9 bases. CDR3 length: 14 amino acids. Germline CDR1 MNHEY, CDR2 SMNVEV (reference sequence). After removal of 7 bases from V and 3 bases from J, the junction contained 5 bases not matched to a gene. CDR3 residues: CASKFGQGTDTQYF. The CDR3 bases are TGTGCCAGCAAGTTTGGACAGGGGACAGATACGCAGTATTTT.

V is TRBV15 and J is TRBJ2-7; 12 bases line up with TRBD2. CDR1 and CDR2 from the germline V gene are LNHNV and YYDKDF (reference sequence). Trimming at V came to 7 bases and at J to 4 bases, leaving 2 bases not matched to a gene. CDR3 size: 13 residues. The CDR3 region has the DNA TGTGCCACCACGACTAGCGGGAGTTACGAGCAGTACTTC. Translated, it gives CATTTSGSYEQYF. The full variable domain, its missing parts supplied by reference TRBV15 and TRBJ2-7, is DAMVIQNPRYQVTQFGKPVTLSCSQTLNHNVMYWYQQKSSQAPKLLFHYYDKDFNNEADTPDNFQSRRPNTSFCFLDIRSPGLGDTAMYLCATTTSGSYEQYFGPGTRLTVT.